These 14 T cell receptor beta chains originate from one sample sequenced in a study of blood T cell repertoires in COVID-19. Using immunoSEQ multiplex PCR, the repertoire was profiled, and TCRdb retains in-frame clones only, with some absent. The data show tens of thousands of clones, with about 87% seen just once and roughly 5.9% held by the top ten. Sequenced material: peripheral blood. These receptors all stem from a man aged 45-65 years with active COVID-19.

The chain carries TRBV30 and TRBJ2-7; TRBD2 matches at 14 bases. This CDR3 region has 12 residues. Germline V gene sequence: CDR1 GTSNPN, CDR2 SVGIG (reference sequence). The V gene end was trimmed by 3 bases and the J gene end by 13 bases; junction bases not matched to a gene: 5. CDR3 protein: CAWSGTSGSGYF. The CDR3 coding sequence is TGTGCCTGGAGCGGGACTAGCGGGAGTGGATACTTC.

This rearrangement joins TRBV28 to TRBJ2-1, with TRBD1 as a possible D gene (5 bases). CDR3 size: 14 residues. CDR1 and CDR2 from the germline V gene are MDHEN and SYDVKM. V was pared by 7 bases and J by 6 bases, with 16 bases between. The CDR3 region has the DNA TGTGCCAGCACAAATAGTGGGGCTTTCAATGAGCAGTTCTTC. Its translation: CASTNSGAFNEQFF.

The V gene is TRBV28, the J gene TRBJ1-2; a possible D gene is TRBD1 (6 bases). There are 15 residues in the CDR3. V shed 7 bases and J shed 7 bases, with 22 bases lying between them. CDR1 is MDHEN and CDR2 is SYDVKM in the germline V gene. CDR3 nucleotide sequence: TGTGCCAGCATCCCCAAGAGGGGGAGGGCTGGTGGCTACACCTTC. The encoded protein is CASIPKRGRAGGYTF.

This clone was recorded a few times. The J gene is TRBJ1-2, the V gene TRBV30, with D maybe TRBD1 (5 bases). Trimming took 6 bases from V and 7 from J, leaving 21 bases between them. This CDR3 contains 14 residues. CDR1 and CDR2 (germline): GTSNPN, SVGIG (reference sequence). CDR3 sequence reads: CACQGGGRGAGYTF. The CDR3 DNA sequence: TGTGCCTGCCAAGGCGGGGGGAGAGGAGCTGGCTACACCTTC.

This chain links TRBV6-5 with TRBJ1-2; TRBD1 agrees at 10 bases. The CDR3 has 13 residues. V lost 2 bases to trimming and J lost 8 bases; unmatched junction nucleotides: 2. The germline gives CDR1 MNHEY, CDR2 SVGAGI. CDR3 DNA: TGTGCCAGCAGTTACGGGACAGGGGAAGGCTACACCTTC. Its protein product is CASSYGTGEGYTF.

The gene calls are TRBV19 and TRBJ1-6; no definite D call. The germline CDR1 and CDR2 sequences are LNHDA and SQIVND (reference sequence). The V and J ends lost 5 bases and 10 bases respectively, with 9 bases between them. The CDR3 is 12 amino acids. The CDR3 reads CASSEGRSPLHF. CDR3 DNA sequence: TGTGCCAGTAGTGAAGGGAGATCACCCCTCCACTTT.

This chain joins TRBV5-6 and TRBJ1-2; D uncertain. V lost 2 bases and J lost 6, with 11 bases in between. The CDR3 totals 13 residues. Germline CDR1 reads SGHDT; CDR2 reads YYEEEE. The CDR3: CASSFPGVNGYTF. The CDR3 DNA is TGTGCCAGCAGCTTTCCCGGGGTGAATGGCTACACCTTC. Filled out from reference TRBV5-6 and TRBJ1-2, the complete variable domain reads DAGVTQSPTHLIKTRGQQVTLRCSPKSGHDTVSWYQQALGQGPQFIFQYYEEEERQRGNFPDRFSGHQFPNYSSELNVNALLLGDSALYLCASSFPGVNGYTFGSGTRLTVV.

The gene calls are TRBV5-6 and TRBJ2-7; weak D call: TRBD1 (5 bases). Germline V gives CDR1 SGHDT, CDR2 YYEEEE. This CDR3 has 12 amino acids. The CDR3 nucleotides are TGTGCCAGCAGCTTTGGGGCAGGTTTATCTTTCGTC. Translation gives CASSFGAGLSFV.

This chain joins TRBV7-9 and TRBJ1-1; the D is unclear. V lost 0 bases, J lost 1 base, and 6 bases lay in between. Germline-derived CDR1 and CDR2 are SEHNR and FQNEAQ (reference sequence). The CDR3 totals 14 residues. The CDR3 protein is CASSLANSNTEAFF. Written as DNA, the CDR3 is TGTGCCAGCAGCTTAGCGAACTCGAACACTGAAGCTTTCTTT. Looking up the rest from reference TRBV7-9 and TRBJ1-1 gives the full variable domain: DTGVSQNPRHKITKRGQNVTFRCDPISEHNRLYWYRQTLGQGPEFLTYFQNEAQLEKSRLLSDRFSAERPKGSFSTLEIQRTEQGDSAMYLCASSLANSNTEAFFGQGTRLTVV.

The chain carries TRBV30 and TRBJ2-6; 11 positions match TRBD1. This CDR3 spans 17 amino acids. Germline CDR1 reads GTSNPN; CDR2 reads SVGIG (reference sequence). The V and J ends lost 2 bases and 1 base, in that order; junction bases with no gene match: 4. Here the CDR3 reads CAWSRTGGLSGANVLTF. The CDR3 coding sequence is TGTGCCTGGAGTCGGACAGGGGGCCTATCTGGGGCCAACGTCCTGACTTTC.

The J gene is TRBJ1-2, the V gene TRBV7-8; D call uncertain. Trimming took 4 bases from V and 10 from J, leaving 13 bases between them. Germline CDR1 and CDR2: SGHVS and FQNEAQ. This CDR3 is 12 amino acids long. The CDR3 DNA reads as TGTGCCAGCAGCTCCACGACGGGATCCTACACCTTC. It codes for CASSSTTGSYTF. Based on the CDR3 plus reference TRBV7-8 and TRBJ1-2, the full variable domain is GAGVSQSPRYKVAKRGQDVALRCDPISGHVSLFWYQQALGQGPEFLTYFQNEAQLDKSGLPSDRFFAERPEGSVSTLKIQRTQQEDSAVYLCASSSTTGSYTFGSGTRLTVV.

The chain couples TRBV12-3 or TRBV12-4 to TRBJ1-1; the D is unclear. CDR3 length equals 12 residues. The V end lost 4 bases, the J end lost 4 bases, and 7 bases lay between the germline ends. Written as DNA, the CDR3 is TGTGCCAGCAGTTATGTCCGCACTGAAGCTTTCTTT. Its translation: CASSYVRTEAFF.

V gene TRBV7-2 combines with J gene TRBJ2-7; 9 bases map to TRBD1. V lost 4 bases and J lost 3; bases outside the gene matches: 7. From germline, CDR1 is SGHTA and CDR2 FQGNSA. CDR3 length equals 15 residues. In nucleotides, the CDR3 is TGTGCCAGCAGCTGGGCCGGGACAGGGTACTACGAGCAGTACTTC. This gives the protein CASSWAGTGYYEQYF.

The V and J genes are TRBV3-1 (or the pseudogene TRBV3-2) and TRBJ1-1, with 8 bases that match TRBD1. The CDR3 consists of 15 residues. The V and J ends lost 1 base and 8 bases, in that order; junction bases with no gene match: 9. Germline assignment: CDR1 LGHDT and CDR2 YNNKEL (reference sequence). CDR3 loop: CASSQGTGGSTEAFF. The DNA for the CDR3 is TGTGCCAGCAGCCAAGGAACAGGGGGTTCTACGGAAGCTTTCTTT.